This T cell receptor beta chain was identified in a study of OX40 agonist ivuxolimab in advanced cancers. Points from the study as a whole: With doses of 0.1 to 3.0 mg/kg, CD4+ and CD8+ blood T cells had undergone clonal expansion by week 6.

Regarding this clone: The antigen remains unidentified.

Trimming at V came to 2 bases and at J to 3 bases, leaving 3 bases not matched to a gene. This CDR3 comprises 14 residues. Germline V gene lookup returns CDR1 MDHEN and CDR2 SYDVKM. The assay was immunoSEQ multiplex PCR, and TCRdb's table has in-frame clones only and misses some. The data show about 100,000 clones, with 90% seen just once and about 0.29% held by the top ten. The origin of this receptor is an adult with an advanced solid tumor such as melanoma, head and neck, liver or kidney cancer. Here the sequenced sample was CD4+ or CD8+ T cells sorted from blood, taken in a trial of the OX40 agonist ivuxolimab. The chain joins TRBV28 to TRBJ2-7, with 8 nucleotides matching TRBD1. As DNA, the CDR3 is TGTGCCAGCAGTTTACCAGGGGGCAGCTACGAGCAGTACTTC. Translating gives CASSLPGGSYEQYF. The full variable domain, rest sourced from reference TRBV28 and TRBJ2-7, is DVKVTQSSRYLVKRTGEKVFLECVQDMDHENMFWYRQDPGLGLRLIYFSYDVKMKEKGDIPEGYSVSREKKERFSLILESASTNQTSMYLCASSLPGGSYEQYFGPGTRLTVT.